This T cell receptor beta chain was obtained from a study of blood T cell repertoires in COVID-19. Overall study context: Spain, Italy and the United States supplied samples that represented acute and convalescent COVID-19. Sources were T cells, B-cell-depleted T cells, or PBMCs; the material itself was cDNA or gDNA.

Authors' processing steps: Researchers report that nucleated cell counts were estimated from reference gene primer amplification. TCRdb keeps only in-frame clones here, not all; method: immunoSEQ multiplex PCR. For V, J and clone size, that table is used; D and trimming come from the DNA. The data show about 130,000 clones, 65% to 85% seen once. This clone was seen once. Germline V lookup: CDR1 MGHRA, CDR2 YSYEKL. The CDR3 extends over 18 amino acids. Trimming removed 0 bases at V and 0 bases at J, with 16 bases between. This TCR came from a man aged 70-80 years with acute or convalescent COVID-19. Source material: peripheral blood. The chain employs TRBV4-1 and TRBJ2-3; D perhaps matches TRBD2 (5 bases). DNA of the CDR3: TGCGCCAGCAGCCAAGAAAAAGCTGCTAGCAAAAGCACAGATACGCAGTATTTT. Protein: CASSQEKAASKSTDTQYF.